This T cell receptor beta chain was captured in a study of CXCR3 chemokines and chemotherapy response in bladder cancer (dated by TCRdb to between 2021 and 2024). For context, the study as a whole: Whether chemotherapy response in human bladder cancer was predicted by intratumoral CXCR3 chemokine system activity was examined in the study.

Including the terminal cysteine and phenylalanine, the CDR3 comprises 13 residues. The sequence is cut down to CDR3 DNA, 39 bases in frame from base 1. Deletion took 0 bases off V and 5 bases off J, with a span of 5 bases between the germline ends. The germline V gene provides CDR1 SGDLS and CDR2 YYNGEE. This clonotype was counted at least ten times. Its antigen is currently not known. The sample holds no much larger clone one base away, and base qualities are not on file. Library creation used PCR. TCRdb shows the sequencer as Illumina HiSeq 2500. In-frame beta chains were kept once TCRdb had trimmed the public reads at Q25 with fastp and called clones with MiXCR. Rows matching on CDR3 protein sequence are summarized as one entry with the most common DNA and genes. The sample contains 12,000 or so distinct CDR3 sequences, around 12% of them found a single time. The ten top clones hold 25% to 30% of the sample.

The rearranged segments are TRBV9 and TRBJ2-2; the D gene cannot be named for sure. This TCR was sampled from a human donor with bladder cancer that did not respond to neoadjuvant chemotherapy. This material was acquired from a patient whose treatment included neoadjuvant chemotherapy. The CDR3 region has the sequence CASSVAYTGELFF. The sequenced DNA: TGTGCCAGCAGCGTAGCCTATACCGGGGAGCTGTTTTTT. Beyond the CDR3, the reference TRBV9 and TRBJ2-2 genes provide the residues; the full variable domain reads: DSGVTQTPKHLITATGQRVTLRCSPRSGDLSVYWYQQSLDQGLQFLIQYYNGEERAKGNILERFSAQQFPDLHSELNLSSLELGDSALYFCASSVAYTGELFFGEGSRLTVL.